This T cell receptor (beta chain) was found in a study of blood T cell repertoires in COVID-19 (dated by TCRdb to the early 2020s). Context from the whole study: Samples from collaborators originated in the United States, Italy and Spain and spanned both the acute and convalescent phases of COVID-19. The material from the prospective study consisted of cDNA or gDNA derived from T cells, B-cell-depleted T cells, or PBMCs. Subjects who had been exposed to COVID-19, were actively infected with it, or had recovered from it provided the deeply sampled blood TCRbeta repertoires that made up the dataset. The repertoires were released in a freely available public database intended as a resource for research on the immune response to SARS-CoV-2. The samples were drawn from two sources: the first 160 participants of the ongoing ImmuneRACE study, and fewer than 1,500 subjects contributed by 6 global collaborators. Sample metadata almost always included a de-identified subject ID, COVID-19 status, age in years and sex. Where available, HLA class I and class II types were taken from metadata supplied by the sample provider and were not determined by assay-based typing. Results and caveats for the whole study, not just this receptor: How much clinical and demographic metadata was included differed by source and by participant, and the metadata was provided uncurated.

Whole blood was collected in K2EDTA tubes by collaborating institutions according to the institutions' own protocols. For TCRbeta analysis, collaborators shipped samples in one of three forms: frozen whole blood, isolated PBMCs, or DNA extracted from either of those sample types. TCRbeta CDR3 regions were amplified from genomic DNA by means of the immunoSEQ Assay, a bias-controlled multiplex PCR. As for how the authors treated the data: The number of nucleated cells in each sample was estimated by amplification of reference gene primers within the assay. To quantify the absolute abundance of each unique TCRbeta CDR3 rearrangement, sequence reads were collapsed and filtered. For each sample, productive Simpson clonality was calculated as the square root of Simpson's diversity index across productive rearrangements. The table was pulled from immuneACCESS by TCRdb, which kept in-frame rearrangements only. Such tables lose some clones; where checked, under half of the loss comes from unresolved V genes, and the rest has no known cause. V, J and clone size are those of that table, while D and trimming were read from the DNA. The sample contains tens of thousands of clones, approximately 85% of them found a single time. Over 4.5% of the sample belongs to the ten largest clones.

V drops 1 base and J drops 3 bases, leaving 13 bases in between. CDR1 MNHEY and CDR2 SVGAGI are derived from the germline V gene. Including the terminal cysteine and phenylalanine, the CDR3 comprises 15 residues. Only the CDR3 DNA is retained, 45 bases long and in frame from the first base. Comments on this clone: Its recognized antigen is unknown. The sample holds no much larger clone one base away, and base qualities are not on file.

Here the chain combines TRBV6-5 and TRBJ2-7; tentative D gene TRBD1, with 6 bases matching. Sequencing input: peripheral blood. The sequence came from a human donor in a cohort sampled during active COVID-19. The DNA sequence reads TGTGCCAGCAGTTACTTAAGAGGGGGAATCTACGAGCAGTACTTC. Protein translation: CASSYLRGGIYEQYF.